This paragraph reports one TCR beta chain. These data originate in a study of blood T cell repertoires in COVID-19. As for the study in general: Specimens from acute and convalescent COVID-19 originated in the United States, Italy and Spain. Nucleic acid was either cDNA or gDNA, and it came from T cells, B-cell-depleted T cells, or PBMCs.

Original processing methods: From reference gene primer amplification, estimates of nucleated cell counts were derived. Assay: immunoSEQ multiplex PCR; the TCRdb copy retains only in-frame clones and omits some. The D gene and trimming were derived from the DNA, and the V and J assignments and clone size from that table. The table records about 100,000 clones, 85% of them present only once. Trimming removed 6 bases at V and 10 bases at J, with 13 bases between. This CDR3 is 12 amino acids long. Germline assignment: CDR1 MDHEN and CDR2 SYDVKM. This chain connects TRBV28 to TRBJ2-1; possibly TRBD1 for D (5 bases). This TCR was sampled from a woman in her sixties or seventies with active or convalescent COVID-19. Material: peripheral blood. CDR3 DNA sequence: TGTGCCAGCAGCTTGCCGCAGGGCGAGCAGTTCTTC. Translating it yields CASSLPQGEQFF.